Described below is a single TCR beta chain sequence and its context. Methods used by the authors: Amplification of reference gene primers provided the estimated nucleated cell counts. Only in-frame clones appear in the TCRdb table, and some are missing; sequencing was by immunoSEQ multiplex PCR. D and trimming were read from the DNA, whereas the V and J calls and clone size are those reported in that table. The sample shows under 200,000 clones, approximately 87% of them seen only once. The data were obtained in a study of blood T cell repertoires in COVID-19. For the study at large: Samples of COVID-19 (acute and convalescent) were obtained from the United States, Italy and Spain.

The germline gives CDR1 MGHDK, CDR2 SYGVNS. This CDR3 spans 16 amino acids. The ends lost 6 bases at V and 7 bases at J; junction bases unmatched: 17. The specimen was peripheral blood. The rearrangement links TRBV25-1 to TRBJ1-2; TRBD1 aligns across 7 bases. The clonotype was recovered from a woman aged 55-70 years with COVID-19, enrolled during active disease. CDR3 sequence reads: CASSPFGGEGAGGYTF. For the CDR3, the DNA is TGTGCCAGCAGCCCATTCGGAGGTGAGGGGGCAGGTGGCTACACCTTC.